The 9 T cell receptor beta chains below all came from one sample that was sequenced in a study of technical replicates of blood from a few donors. The repertoire was sequenced with immunoSEQ multiplex PCR; TCRdb's copy has only in-frame clones and lacks some. The sample shows tens of thousands of clones, about nine tenths of them seen only once. Material for sequencing was T cells isolated from PBMCs. These receptors were obtained from a human donor in good health.

The V and J genes are TRBV7-8 and TRBJ2-2, with a tentative D call TRBD2 (6 bases). This CDR3 contains 12 residues. Germline V gene data show CDR1 as SGHVS and CDR2 as FQNEAQ. V was cut by 6 bases and J by 7 bases, with 9 bases left in between. CDR3 DNA sequence: TGTGCCAGCAGTCGCGGGAACGGGGAGCTGTTTTTT. Translation gives CASSRGNGELFF.

This clone appeared a single time. This rearrangement joins TRBV15 to TRBJ2-4, with 8 bases fitting TRBD1. CDR3 length equals 17 residues. From germline, CDR1 is LNHNV and CDR2 YYDKDF (reference sequence). The V segment lost 3 bases and the J segment 2 bases; nucleotides outside the gene matches: 9. CDR3 nucleotide sequence: TGTGCCACCAGCAGGACGACAGGGGTGAAGACCAAAAACATTCAGTACTTC. This gives the protein CATSRTTGVKTKNIQYF.

The chain joins TRBV28 to TRBJ2-7, with 8 positions matching TRBD2. Looked up from germline, CDR1 is MDHEN and CDR2 is SYDVKM. J was trimmed by 4 bases and V by 6 bases; bases with no gene match: 5. The CDR3 has 13 amino acids. The CDR3 protein is CASSRGGLYEQYF. DNA for the CDR3: TGTGCCAGCAGCCGGGGGGGCCTTTACGAGCAGTACTTC.

The CDR3 DNA reads as TGTGCCAGCAGCTTCAGGGACGGGGAGCTGTTTTTT. Translating it yields CASSFRDGELFF. The rearrangement joins TRBV11-3 to TRBJ2-2, with D perhaps matching TRBD1 (5 bases). Germline V CDR1 and CDR2: SGHNT, YENEEA. The CDR3 has 12 amino acids. Trimming shortened V by 3 bases and J by 7 bases, and 6 bases separated the two germline ends.

This chain connects TRBV27 to TRBJ2-7; D not certain. Germline CDR1 MNHEY, CDR2 SMNVEV (reference sequence). This CDR3 has 13 residues. The V and J ends lost 5 bases and 1 base respectively, with 9 bases between them. Written as DNA, the CDR3 is TGTGCCAGCAGTCCTTCACTTTCCTACGAGCAGTACTTC. Translating gives CASSPSLSYEQYF.

This chain connects TRBV10-3 to TRBJ1-1; weak D call: TRBD1 (6 bases). Germline CDR1 is ENHRY and CDR2 is SYGVKD. The CDR3 contains 14 residues. V gave up 6 bases and J gave up 1 base, with 12 bases separating them. The CDR3 DNA follows: TGTGCCATCAGGGGTACAGGGCCGAACACTGAAGCTTTCTTT. Encoded protein: CAIRGTGPNTEAFF.

The chain couples TRBV27 to TRBJ1-4, with D uncertain. Trimming pared 4 bases from V and 0 bases from J, leaving 9 bases between. The CDR3 contains 15 residues. Germline CDR1 and CDR2: MNHEY and SMNVEV (reference sequence). The CDR3 DNA sequence: TGTGCCAGCAGTTCCCACAGATCAACTAATGAAAAACTGTTTTTT. Protein sequence: CASSSHRSTNEKLFF.

The V call is TRBV12-5, the J call TRBJ2-3; 9 bases agree with TRBD2. This CDR3 spans 14 amino acids. From germline, CDR1 is LGHNT and CDR2 FRNRAP. Trimming removed 8 bases from V and 2 bases from J; junction bases left unmatched: 5. CDR3 in amino acids: CASQTSGYTDTQYF. The CDR3 nucleotides are TGTGCTAGTCAGACTAGCGGCTACACAGATACGCAGTATTTT.

The V and J genes are TRBV5-8 and TRBJ1-1, with D uncertain. This CDR3 is 15 amino acids long. Germline V lookup: CDR1 SGHTS, CDR2 YDEGEE. Trimming cost V 3 bases and J 4 bases, with 16 bases left between them. CDR3 DNA: TGTGCCAGCAGCTGGGTGGAGTGGGAGGGCACTGAAGCTTTCTTT. Amino acids: CASSWVEWEGTEAFF.